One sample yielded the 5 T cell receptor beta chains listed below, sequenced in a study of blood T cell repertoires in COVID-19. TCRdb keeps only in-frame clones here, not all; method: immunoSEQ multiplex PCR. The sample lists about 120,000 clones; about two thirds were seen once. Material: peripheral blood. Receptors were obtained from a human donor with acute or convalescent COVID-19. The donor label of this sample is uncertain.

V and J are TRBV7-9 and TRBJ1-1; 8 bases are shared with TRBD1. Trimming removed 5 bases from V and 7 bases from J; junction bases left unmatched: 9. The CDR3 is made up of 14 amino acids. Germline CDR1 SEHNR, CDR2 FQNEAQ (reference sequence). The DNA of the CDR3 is TGTGCCAGCAGCCCACCGGACAGGGTGATTGAAGCTTTCTTT. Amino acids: CASSPPDRVIEAFF.

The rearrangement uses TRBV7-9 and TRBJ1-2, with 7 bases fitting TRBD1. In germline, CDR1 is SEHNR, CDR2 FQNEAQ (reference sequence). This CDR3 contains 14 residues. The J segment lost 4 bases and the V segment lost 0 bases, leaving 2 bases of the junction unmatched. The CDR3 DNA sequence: TGTGCCAGCAGCTTAGCTGGGGACAGCTATGGCTACACCTTC. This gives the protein CASSLAGDSYGYTF.

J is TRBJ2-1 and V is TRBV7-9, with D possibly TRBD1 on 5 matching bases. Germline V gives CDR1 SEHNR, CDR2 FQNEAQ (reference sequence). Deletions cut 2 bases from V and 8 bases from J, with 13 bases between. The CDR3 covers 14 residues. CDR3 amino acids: CASSLNQGDHEQFF. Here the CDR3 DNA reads TGTGCCAGCAGCTTAAATCAGGGCGACCATGAGCAGTTCTTC.

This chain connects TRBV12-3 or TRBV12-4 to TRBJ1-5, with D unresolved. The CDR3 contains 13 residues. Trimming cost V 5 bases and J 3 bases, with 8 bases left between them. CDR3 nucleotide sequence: TGTGCCAGCAGTCTAAAACTCAATCAGCCCCAGCATTTT. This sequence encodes CASSLKLNQPQHF.

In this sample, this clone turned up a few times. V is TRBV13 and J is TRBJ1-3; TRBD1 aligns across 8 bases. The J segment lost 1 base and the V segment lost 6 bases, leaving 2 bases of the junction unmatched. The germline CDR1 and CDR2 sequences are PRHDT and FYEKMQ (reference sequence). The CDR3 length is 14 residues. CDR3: CASRDRGSGNTIYF. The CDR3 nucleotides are TGTGCCAGCAGAGACAGGGGATCTGGAAACACCATATATTTT.